The clone carrying this T cell receptor beta chain was recorded only once. The target antigen is unknown. This sample is drawn from a study of cytomegalovirus exposure and HLA in healthy donors. In the study overall: A later analysis reported the same platform for the roughly 120 validation repertoires and the approximately 700 first-cohort repertoires.

Study-level results: Both high specificity and high sensitivity reportedly marked the classifier's diagnosis of cytomegalovirus status.

Clones were read by immunoSEQ multiplex PCR, and TCRdb kept only the in-frame ones, dropping some. The sample shows 45,000 to 65,000 clones, nearly 90% of them seen only once. These donors were members of the roughly 120-subject validation cohort, a group separate from the approximately 640-subject first cohort. Sequenced input: PBMCs. The TCR sequence derives from a woman aged 18-30 years in good health and CMV-seronegative.

CDR3 nucleotides: TGTGCCAGCAGCCCAAATACGGGGACTGGGGCCAACGTCCTGACTTTC. This encodes CASSPNTGTGANVLTF. This chain joins TRBV11-2 and TRBJ2-6; the D gene is possibly TRBD2 (5 bases). Trimming pared 5 bases from V and 2 bases from J, leaving 13 bases between. Per germline, CDR1 SGHAT and CDR2 FQNNGV. CDR3 length equals 16 residues. Filled out from reference TRBV11-2 and TRBJ2-6, the complete variable domain reads EAGVAQSPRYKIIEKRQSVAFWCNPISGHATLYWYQQILGQGPKLLIQFQNNGVVDDSQLPKDRFSAERLKGVDSTLKIQPAKLEDSAVYLCASSPNTGTGANVLTFGAGSRLTVL.